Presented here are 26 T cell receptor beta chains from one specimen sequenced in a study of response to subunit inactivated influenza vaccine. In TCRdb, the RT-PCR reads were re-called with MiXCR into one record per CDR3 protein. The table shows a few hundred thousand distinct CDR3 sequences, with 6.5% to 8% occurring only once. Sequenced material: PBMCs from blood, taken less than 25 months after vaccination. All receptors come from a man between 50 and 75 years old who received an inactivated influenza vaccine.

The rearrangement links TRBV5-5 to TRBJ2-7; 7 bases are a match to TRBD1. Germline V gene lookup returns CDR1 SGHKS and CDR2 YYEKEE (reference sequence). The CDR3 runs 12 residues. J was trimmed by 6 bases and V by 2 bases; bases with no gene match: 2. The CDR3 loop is CASSFTGVEQYF. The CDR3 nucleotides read TGTGCCAGCAGCTTTACAGGGGTCGAGCAGTACTTC.

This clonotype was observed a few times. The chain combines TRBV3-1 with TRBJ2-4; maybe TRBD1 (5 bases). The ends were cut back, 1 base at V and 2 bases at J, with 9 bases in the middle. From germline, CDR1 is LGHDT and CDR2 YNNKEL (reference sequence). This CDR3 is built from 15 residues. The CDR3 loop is CASSQVRVSKNIQYF. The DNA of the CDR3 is TGTGCCAGCAGCCAAGTCAGGGTTTCCAAAAACATTCAGTACTTC.

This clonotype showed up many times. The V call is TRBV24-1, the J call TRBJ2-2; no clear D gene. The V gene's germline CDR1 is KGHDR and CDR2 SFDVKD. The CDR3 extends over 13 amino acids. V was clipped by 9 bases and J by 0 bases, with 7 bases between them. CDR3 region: CATGRTNTGELFF. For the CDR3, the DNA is TGTGCCACCGGACGGACGAACACCGGGGAGCTGTTTTTT.

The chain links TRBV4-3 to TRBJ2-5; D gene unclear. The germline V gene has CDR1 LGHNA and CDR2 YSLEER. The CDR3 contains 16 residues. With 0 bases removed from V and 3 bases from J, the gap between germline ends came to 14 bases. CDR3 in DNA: TGCGCCAGCAGCCAAGATGTCCTAACGTTAAAAGAGACCCAGTACTTC. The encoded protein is CASSQDVLTLKETQYF.

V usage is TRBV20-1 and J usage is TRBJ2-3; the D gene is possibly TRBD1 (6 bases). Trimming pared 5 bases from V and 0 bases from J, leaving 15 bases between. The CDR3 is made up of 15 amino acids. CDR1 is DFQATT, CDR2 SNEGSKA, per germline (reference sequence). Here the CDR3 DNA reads TGCAGTGCTCCTGGACAGAGACCTAGCACAGATACGCAGTATTTT. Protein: CSAPGQRPSTDTQYF.

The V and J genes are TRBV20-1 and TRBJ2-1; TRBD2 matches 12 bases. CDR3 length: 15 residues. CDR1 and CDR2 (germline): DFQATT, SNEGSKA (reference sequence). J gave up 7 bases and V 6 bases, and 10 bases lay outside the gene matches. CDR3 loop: CSADGLAGLGNEQFF. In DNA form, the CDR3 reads TGCAGTGCCGACGGACTAGCGGGATTAGGTAATGAGCAGTTCTTC.

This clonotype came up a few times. The CDR3 DNA reads as TGTGCCAGCAGTTCCAATGAAAAACTGTTTTTT. This sequence encodes CASSSNEKLFF. This chain links TRBV12-3 or TRBV12-4 with TRBJ1-4; D unresolved. Trimming stripped 4 bases from V and 5 bases from J, with 2 bases between. The CDR3 covers 11 residues.

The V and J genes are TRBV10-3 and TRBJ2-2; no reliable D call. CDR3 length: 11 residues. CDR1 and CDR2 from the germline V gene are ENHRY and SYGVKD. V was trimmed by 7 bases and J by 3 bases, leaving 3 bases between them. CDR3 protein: CAITDTGELFF. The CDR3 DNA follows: TGTGCCATCACCGACACCGGGGAGCTGTTTTTT.

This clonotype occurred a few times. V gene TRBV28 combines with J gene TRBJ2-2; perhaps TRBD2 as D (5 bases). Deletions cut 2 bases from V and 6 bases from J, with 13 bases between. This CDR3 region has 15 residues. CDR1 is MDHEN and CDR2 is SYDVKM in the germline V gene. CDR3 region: CASSLEGSGAGELFF. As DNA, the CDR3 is TGTGCCAGCAGTTTAGAGGGTTCGGGCGCCGGGGAGCTGTTTTTT.

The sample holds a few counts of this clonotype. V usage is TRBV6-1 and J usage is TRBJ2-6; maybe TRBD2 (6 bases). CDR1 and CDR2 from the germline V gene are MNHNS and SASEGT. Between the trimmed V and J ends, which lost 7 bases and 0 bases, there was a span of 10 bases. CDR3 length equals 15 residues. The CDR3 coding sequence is TGTGCCAGCACCTCGGGGGTCTCTGGGGCCAACGTCCTGACTTTC. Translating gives CASTSGVSGANVLTF.

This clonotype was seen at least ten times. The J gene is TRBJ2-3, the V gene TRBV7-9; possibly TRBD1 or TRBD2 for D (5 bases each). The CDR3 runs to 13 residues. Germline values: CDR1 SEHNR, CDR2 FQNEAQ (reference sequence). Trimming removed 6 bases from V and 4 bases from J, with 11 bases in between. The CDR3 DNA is TGTGCCAGCAGTTTTCAGGGAGCAGATACGCAGTATTTT. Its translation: CASSFQGADTQYF.

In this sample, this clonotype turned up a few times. CDR3 DNA sequence: TGCGCCAGCAGCCTCGGGATAAAGTACAATGAGCAGTTCTTC. Translation gives CASSLGIKYNEQFF. This chain joins TRBV4-3 and TRBJ2-1; D is perhaps TRBD2 (5 bases). V dropped 4 bases and J dropped 4 bases, with 11 bases sitting between them. In germline, CDR1 is LGHNA, CDR2 YSLEER. CDR3 length equals 14 residues.

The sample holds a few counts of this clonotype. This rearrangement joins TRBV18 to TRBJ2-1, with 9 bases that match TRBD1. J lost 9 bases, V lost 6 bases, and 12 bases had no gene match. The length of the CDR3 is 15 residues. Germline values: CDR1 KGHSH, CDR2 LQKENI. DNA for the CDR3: TGTGCCAGCTCGCAACAGGGGGCCAGTATGGGTGAGCAGTTCTTC. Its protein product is CASSQQGASMGEQFF. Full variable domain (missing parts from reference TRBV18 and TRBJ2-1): NAGVMQNPRHLVRRRGQEARLRCSPMKGHSHVYWYRQLPEEGLKFMVYLQKENIIDESGMPKERFSAEFPKEGPSILRIQQVVRGDSAAYFCASSQQGASMGEQFFGPGTRLTVL.

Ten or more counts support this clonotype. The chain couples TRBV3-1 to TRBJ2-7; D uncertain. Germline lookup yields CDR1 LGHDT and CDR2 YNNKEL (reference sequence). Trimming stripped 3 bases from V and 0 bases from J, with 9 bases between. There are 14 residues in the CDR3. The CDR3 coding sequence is TGTGCCAGCAGCCACCTCAGGAGCTCCTACGAGCAGTACTTC. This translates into CASSHLRSSYEQYF.

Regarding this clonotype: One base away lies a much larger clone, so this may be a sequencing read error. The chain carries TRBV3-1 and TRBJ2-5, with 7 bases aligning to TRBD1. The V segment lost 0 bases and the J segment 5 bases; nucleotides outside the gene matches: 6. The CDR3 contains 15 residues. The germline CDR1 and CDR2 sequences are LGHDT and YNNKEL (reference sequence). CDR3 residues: CASSQDRGPRETQYF. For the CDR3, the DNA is TGTGCCAGCAGCCAAGATAGGGGGCCTCGGGAGACCCAGTACTTC.

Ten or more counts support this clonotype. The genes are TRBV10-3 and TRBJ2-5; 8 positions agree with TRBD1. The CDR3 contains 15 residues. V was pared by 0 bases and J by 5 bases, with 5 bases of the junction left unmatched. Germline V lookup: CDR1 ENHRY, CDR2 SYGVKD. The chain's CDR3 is CAISESRQGSETQYF. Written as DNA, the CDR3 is TGTGCCATCAGTGAGTCGAGACAGGGGTCCGAGACCCAGTACTTC.

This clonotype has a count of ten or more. CDR3 sequence: CSASAGPSEETQYF. The CDR3 DNA follows: TGCAGTGCTAGCGCCGGTCCTAGCGAAGAGACCCAGTACTTC. V is TRBV20-1 and J is TRBJ2-5, with D tentatively TRBD2 (6 bases). The CDR3 is 14 amino acids. Germline values: CDR1 DFQATT, CDR2 SNEGSKA (reference sequence). The V end was cut by 3 bases, the J end by 3 bases, with 14 bases between.

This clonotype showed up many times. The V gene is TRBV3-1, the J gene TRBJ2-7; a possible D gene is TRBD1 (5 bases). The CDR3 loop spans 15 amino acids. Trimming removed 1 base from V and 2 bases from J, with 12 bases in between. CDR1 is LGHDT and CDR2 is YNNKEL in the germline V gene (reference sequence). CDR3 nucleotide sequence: TGTGCCAGCAGCCAAGGGTCAGGGCTGACCTACGAGCAGTACTTC. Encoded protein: CASSQGSGLTYEQYF.

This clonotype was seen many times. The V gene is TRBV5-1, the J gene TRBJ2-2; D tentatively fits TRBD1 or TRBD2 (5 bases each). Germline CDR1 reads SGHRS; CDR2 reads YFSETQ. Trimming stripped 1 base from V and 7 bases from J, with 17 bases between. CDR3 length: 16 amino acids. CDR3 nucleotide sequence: TGCGCCAGCAGCTTGTTGGGGACGGAACGGCGCGGGGAGCTGTTTTTT. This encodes CASSLLGTERRGELFF.

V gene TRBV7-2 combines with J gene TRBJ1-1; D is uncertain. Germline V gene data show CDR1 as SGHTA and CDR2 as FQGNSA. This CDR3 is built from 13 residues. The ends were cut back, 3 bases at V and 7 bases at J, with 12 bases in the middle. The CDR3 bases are TGTGCCAGCAGCTTGAACAGACAACTTGAAGCTTTCTTT. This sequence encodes CASSLNRQLEAFF.

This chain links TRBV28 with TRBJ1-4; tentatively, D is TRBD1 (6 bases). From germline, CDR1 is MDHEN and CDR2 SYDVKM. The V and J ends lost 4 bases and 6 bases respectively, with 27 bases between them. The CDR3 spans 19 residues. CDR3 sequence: CASSSHVLSNRDTHEKLFF. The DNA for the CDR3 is TGTGCCAGCAGTTCACATGTGCTGTCCAACCGGGACACCCATGAAAAACTGTTTTTT.

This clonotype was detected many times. Written as DNA, the CDR3 is TGCAGTGCTAGAGAAGGGCTCTACACAGATACGCAGTATTTT. It is translated as CSAREGLYTDTQYF. The V gene is TRBV20-1, the J gene TRBJ2-3; unclear D gene. Trimming cost V 0 bases and J 2 bases, with 9 bases left between them. The CDR3 is 14 amino acids. Germline V CDR1 and CDR2: DFQATT, SNEGSKA (reference sequence).

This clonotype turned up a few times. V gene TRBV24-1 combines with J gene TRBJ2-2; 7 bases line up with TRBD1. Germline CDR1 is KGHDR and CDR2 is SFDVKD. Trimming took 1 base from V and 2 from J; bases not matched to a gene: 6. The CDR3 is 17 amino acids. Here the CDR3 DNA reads TGTGCCACCAGTGATTTCTTGGGACAGCCTAACACCGGGGAGCTGTTTTTT. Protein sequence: CATSDFLGQPNTGELFF.

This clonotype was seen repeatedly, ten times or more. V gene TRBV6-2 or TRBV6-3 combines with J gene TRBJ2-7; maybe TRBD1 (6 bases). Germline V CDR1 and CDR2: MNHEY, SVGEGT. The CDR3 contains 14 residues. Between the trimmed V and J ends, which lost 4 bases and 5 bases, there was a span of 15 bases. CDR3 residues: CASSSHREWDEQYF. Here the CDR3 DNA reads TGTGCCAGCAGTTCCCACAGGGAATGGGACGAGCAGTACTTC.

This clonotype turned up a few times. For the CDR3, the DNA is TGTGCCAGCACCCGAAGGAGTGTCCAGCCCCAGCATTTT. Translation: CASTRRSVQPQHF. This chain connects TRBV2 to TRBJ1-5; D unresolved. With 7 bases removed from V and 7 bases from J, the gap between germline ends came to 14 bases. The CDR3 consists of 13 residues. CDR1 is SNHLY, CDR2 FYNNEI, per germline.

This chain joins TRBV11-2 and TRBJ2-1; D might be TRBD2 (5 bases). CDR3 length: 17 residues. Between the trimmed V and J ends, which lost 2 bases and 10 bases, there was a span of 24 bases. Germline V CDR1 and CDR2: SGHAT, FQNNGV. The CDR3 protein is CASSLMGAAGGVGEQFF. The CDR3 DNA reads TGTGCCAGCAGCTTAATGGGAGCGGCAGGTGGTGTCGGGGAGCAGTTCTTC. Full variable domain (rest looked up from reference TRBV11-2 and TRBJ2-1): EAGVAQSPRYKIIEKRQSVAFWCNPISGHATLYWYQQILGQGPKLLIQFQNNGVVDDSQLPKDRFSAERLKGVDSTLKIQPAKLEDSAVYLCASSLMGAAGGVGEQFFGPGTRLTVL.